This T cell receptor beta chain derives from a study of molecular identifiers for immune sequencing clone quantification. Study findings and constraints: Clones that had above 20 RNA copies took up over 99% of effector molecules but under 1% in naive cells.

Germline CDR1 reads MDHEN; CDR2 reads SYDVKM. The CDR3 is 14 residues long. V shed 8 bases and J shed 4 bases, with 14 bases lying between them. This clonotype has just a few counts. Its antigen is still unknown. Each CDR3 protein is one row after TCRdb ran MiXCR on the PCR reads. The sample has about half a million distinct CDR3 sequences; 20% to 25% are singletons. The J gene is TRBJ2-2, the V gene TRBV28; D may be TRBD1 (6 bases). The sequenced material came from naive CD8+ T cells from blood, with Jurkat cell RNA spiked in. Subset here: FACS-sorted CD8+CD4-CCR7+CD45RA+ naive T cells. The receptor's source is a human donor in good health. Some libraries in this study had Jurkat cell RNA spiked in. The CDR3 reads CASSVTGTTGELFF. In nucleotides, the CDR3 is TGTGCCAGCTCAGTTACAGGGACCACCGGGGAGCTGTTTTTT. Variable domain in full (rest from reference TRBV28 and TRBJ2-2): DVKVTQSSRYLVKRTGEKVFLECVQDMDHENMFWYRQDPGLGLRLIYFSYDVKMKEKGDIPEGYSVSREKKERFSLILESASTNQTSMYLCASSVTGTTGELFFGEGSRLTVL.